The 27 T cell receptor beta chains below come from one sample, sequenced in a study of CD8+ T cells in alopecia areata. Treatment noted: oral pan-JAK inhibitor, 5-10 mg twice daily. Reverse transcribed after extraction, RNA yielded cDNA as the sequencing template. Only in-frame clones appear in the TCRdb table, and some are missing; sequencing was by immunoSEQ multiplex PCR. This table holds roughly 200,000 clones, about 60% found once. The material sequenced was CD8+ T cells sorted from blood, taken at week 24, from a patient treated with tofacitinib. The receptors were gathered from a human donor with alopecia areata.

The CDR3 DNA sequence: TGCGCCGGCCAGGCGACTACGAGGGACGAGCAGTACTTC. Translation: CAGQATTRDEQYF. V is TRBV5-1 and J is TRBJ2-7; D is possibly TRBD2 (5 bases). Germline loops: CDR1 SGHRS, CDR2 YFSETQ. The V gene lost 10 bases and the J gene lost 5 bases, with 19 bases spanning the gap. The CDR3 runs 13 residues.

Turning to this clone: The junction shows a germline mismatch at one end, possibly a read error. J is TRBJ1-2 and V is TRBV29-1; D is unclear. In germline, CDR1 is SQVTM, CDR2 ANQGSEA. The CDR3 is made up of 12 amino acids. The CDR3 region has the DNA TGCAGCGTCGAAGGGTGGGACTATGGCTACACCTTC. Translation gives CSVEGWDYGYTF.

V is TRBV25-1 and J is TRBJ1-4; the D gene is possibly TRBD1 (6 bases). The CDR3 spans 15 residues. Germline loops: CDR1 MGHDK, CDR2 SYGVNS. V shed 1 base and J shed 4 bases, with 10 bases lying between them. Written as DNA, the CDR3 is TGTGCCAGCAGTGAATCGGCAGGGGTTAATGAAAAACTGTTTTTT. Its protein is CASSESAGVNEKLFF.

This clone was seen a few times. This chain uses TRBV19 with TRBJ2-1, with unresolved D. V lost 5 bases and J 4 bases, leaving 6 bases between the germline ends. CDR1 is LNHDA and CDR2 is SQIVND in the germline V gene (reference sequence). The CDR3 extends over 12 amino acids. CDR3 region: CASSQKYNEQFF. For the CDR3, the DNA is TGTGCCAGTAGTCAGAAGTACAATGAGCAGTTCTTC.

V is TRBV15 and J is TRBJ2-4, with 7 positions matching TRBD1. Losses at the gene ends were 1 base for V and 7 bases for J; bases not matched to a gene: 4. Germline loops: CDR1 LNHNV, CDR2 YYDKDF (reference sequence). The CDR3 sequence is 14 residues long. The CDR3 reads CATSRAGGRNIQYF. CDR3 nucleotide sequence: TGTGCCACCAGCAGAGCAGGGGGAAGGAACATTCAGTACTTC.

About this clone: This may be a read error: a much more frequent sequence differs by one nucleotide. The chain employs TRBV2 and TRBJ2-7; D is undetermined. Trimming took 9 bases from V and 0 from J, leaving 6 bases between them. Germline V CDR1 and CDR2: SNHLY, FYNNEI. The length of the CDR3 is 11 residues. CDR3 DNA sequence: TGTGCCAGTAGGGACTCCTACGAGCAGTACTTC. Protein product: CASRDSYEQYF.

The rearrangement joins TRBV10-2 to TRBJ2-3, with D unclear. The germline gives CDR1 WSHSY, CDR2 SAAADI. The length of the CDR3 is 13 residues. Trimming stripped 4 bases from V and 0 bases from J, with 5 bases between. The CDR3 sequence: CASSVASTDTQYF. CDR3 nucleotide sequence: TGCGCCAGCAGTGTAGCCAGCACAGATACGCAGTATTTT.

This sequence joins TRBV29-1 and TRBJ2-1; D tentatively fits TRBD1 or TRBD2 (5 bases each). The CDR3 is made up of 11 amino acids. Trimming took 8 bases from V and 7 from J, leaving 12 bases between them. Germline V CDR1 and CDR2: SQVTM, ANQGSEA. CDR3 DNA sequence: TGCAGCCCTAGTTGGGGGAATGAGCAGTTCTTC. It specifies CSPSWGNEQFF.

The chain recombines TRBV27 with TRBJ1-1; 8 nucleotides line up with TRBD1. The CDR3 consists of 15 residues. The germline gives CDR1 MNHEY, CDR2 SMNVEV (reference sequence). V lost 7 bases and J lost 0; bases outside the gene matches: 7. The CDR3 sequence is CASKNTGGVNTEAFF. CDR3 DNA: TGTGCCAGCAAAAATACAGGGGGGGTGAACACTGAAGCTTTCTTT.

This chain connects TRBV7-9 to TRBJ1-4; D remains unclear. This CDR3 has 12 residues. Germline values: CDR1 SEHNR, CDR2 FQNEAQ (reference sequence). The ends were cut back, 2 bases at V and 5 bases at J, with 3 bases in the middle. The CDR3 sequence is CASSLTNEKLFF. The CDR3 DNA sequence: TGTGCCAGCAGCTTAACCAATGAAAAACTGTTTTTT.

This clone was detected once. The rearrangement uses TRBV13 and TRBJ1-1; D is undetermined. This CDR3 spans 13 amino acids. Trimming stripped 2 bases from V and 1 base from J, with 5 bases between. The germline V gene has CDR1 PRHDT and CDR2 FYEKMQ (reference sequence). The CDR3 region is CASSLSQNTEAFF. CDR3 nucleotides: TGTGCCAGCAGCTTATCACAGAACACTGAAGCTTTCTTT.

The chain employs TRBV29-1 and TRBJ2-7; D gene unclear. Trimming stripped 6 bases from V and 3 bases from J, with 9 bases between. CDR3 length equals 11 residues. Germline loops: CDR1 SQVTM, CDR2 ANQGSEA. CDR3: CSVPLGYEQYF. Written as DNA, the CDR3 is TGCAGCGTCCCCCTAGGCTACGAGCAGTACTTC.

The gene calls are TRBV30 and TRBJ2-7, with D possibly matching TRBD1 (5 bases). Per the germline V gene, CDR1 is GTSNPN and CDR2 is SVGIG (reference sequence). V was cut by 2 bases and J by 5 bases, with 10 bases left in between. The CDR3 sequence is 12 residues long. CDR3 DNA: TGTGCCTGGAGTTCGCAAGGGGACGAGCAGTACTTC. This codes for CAWSSQGDEQYF. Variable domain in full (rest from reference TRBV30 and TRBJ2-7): SQTIHQWPATLVQPVGSPLSLECTVEGTSNPNLYWYRQAAGRGLQLLFYSVGIGQISSEVPQNLSASRPQDRQFILSSKKLLLSDSGFYLCAWSSQGDEQYFGPGTRLTVT.

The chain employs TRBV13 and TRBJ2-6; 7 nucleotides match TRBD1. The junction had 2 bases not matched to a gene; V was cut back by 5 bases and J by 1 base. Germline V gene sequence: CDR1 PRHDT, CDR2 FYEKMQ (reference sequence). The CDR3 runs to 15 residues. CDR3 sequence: CASSQGESGANVLTF. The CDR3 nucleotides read TGTGCCAGCAGCCAGGGGGAGTCTGGGGCCAACGTCCTGACTTTC.

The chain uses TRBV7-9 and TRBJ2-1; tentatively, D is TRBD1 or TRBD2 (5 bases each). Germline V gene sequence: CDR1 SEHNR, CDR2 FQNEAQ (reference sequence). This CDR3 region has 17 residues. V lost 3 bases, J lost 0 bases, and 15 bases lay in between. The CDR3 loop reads CASSFWDRLNSYNEQFF. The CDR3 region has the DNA TGTGCCAGCAGCTTTTGGGACCGACTAAACTCCTACAATGAGCAGTTCTTC.

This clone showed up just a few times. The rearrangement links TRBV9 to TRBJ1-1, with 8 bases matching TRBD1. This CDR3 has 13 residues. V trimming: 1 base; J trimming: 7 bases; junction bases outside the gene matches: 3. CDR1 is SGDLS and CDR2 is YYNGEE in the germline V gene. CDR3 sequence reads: CASSVQGAGEAFF. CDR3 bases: TGTGCCAGCAGCGTACAGGGGGCGGGTGAAGCTTTCTTT.

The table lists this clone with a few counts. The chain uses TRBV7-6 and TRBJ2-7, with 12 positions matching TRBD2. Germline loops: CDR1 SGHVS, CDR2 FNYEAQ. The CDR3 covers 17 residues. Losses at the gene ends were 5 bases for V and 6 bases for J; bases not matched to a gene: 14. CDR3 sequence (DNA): TGTGCCAGCAGCGCCCTAGCGGGGGGGCTCGGGAATGGCGAGCAGTACTTC. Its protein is CASSALAGGLGNGEQYF.

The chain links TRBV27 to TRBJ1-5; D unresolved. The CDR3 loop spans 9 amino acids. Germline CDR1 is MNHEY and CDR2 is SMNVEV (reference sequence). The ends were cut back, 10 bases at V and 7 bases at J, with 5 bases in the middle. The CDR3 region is CATGQPQHF. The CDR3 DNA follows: TGTGCCACCGGCCAGCCCCAGCATTTT.

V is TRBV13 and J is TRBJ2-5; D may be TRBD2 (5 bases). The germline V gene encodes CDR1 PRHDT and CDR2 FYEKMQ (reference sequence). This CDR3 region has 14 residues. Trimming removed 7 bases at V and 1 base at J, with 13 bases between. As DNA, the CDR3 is TGTGCCAGCACTCAAAGGACTTTCCAAGAGACCCAGTACTTC. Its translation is CASTQRTFQETQYF.

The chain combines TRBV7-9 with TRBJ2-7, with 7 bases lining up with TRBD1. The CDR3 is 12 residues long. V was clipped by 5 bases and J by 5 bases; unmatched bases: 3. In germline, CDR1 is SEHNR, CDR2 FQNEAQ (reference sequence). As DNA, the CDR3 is TGTGCCAGCAGCCCAGGGGGAAACGAGCAGTACTTC. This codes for CASSPGGNEQYF.

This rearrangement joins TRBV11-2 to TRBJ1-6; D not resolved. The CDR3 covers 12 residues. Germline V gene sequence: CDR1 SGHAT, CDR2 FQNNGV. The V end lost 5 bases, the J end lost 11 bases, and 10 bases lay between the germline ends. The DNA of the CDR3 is TGTGCCAGCAGCCGTAAGGGCGCACCCCTCCACTTT. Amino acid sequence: CASSRKGAPLHF.

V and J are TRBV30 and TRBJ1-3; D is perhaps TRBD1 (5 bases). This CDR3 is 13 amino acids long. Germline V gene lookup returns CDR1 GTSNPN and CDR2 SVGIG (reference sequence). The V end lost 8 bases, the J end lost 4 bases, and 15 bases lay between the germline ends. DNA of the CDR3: TGTGCCGGGGGGGTCTTCGCGGGAAACACCATATATTTT. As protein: CAGGVFAGNTIYF.

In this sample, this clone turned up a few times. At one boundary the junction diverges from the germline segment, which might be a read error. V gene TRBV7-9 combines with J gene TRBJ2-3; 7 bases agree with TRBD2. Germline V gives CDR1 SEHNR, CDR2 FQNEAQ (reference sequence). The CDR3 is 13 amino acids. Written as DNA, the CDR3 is TGTGCCAGCAGCCTAGCGGTGACAGATACGCAGTATTTT. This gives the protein CASSLAVTDTQYF. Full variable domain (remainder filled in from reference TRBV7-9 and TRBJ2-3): DTGVSQNPRHKITKRGQNVTFRCDPISEHNRLYWYRQTLGQGPEFLTYFQNEAQLEKSRLLSDRFSAERPKGSFSTLEIQRTEQGDSAMYLCASSLAVTDTQYFGPGTRLTVL.

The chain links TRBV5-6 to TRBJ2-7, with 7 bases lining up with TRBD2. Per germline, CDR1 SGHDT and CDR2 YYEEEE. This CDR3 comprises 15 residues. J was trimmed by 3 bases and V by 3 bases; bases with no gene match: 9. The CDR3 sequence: CASSWGGTVVYEQYF. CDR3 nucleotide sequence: TGTGCCAGCAGCTGGGGAGGGACCGTCGTCTACGAGCAGTACTTC.

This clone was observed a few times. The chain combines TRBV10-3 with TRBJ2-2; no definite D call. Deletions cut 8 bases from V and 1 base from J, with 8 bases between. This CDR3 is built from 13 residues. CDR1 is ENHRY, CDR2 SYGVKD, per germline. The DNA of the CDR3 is TGTGCCATCTGGGCAGGGAACACCGGGGAGCTGTTTTTT. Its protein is CAIWAGNTGELFF.

The CDR3 region is CASSMRTSGYYSTDTQYF. As DNA, the CDR3 is TGTGCCAGCAGCATGCGGACTAGCGGCTACTATAGCACAGATACGCAGTATTTT. The rearrangement uses TRBV7-9 and TRBJ2-3; 10 bases agree with TRBD2. CDR3 size: 18 residues. CDR1 SEHNR and CDR2 FQNEAQ come from the germline V gene (reference sequence). With 5 bases clipped from V and 0 bases from J, the junction kept 11 bases outside the gene matches.

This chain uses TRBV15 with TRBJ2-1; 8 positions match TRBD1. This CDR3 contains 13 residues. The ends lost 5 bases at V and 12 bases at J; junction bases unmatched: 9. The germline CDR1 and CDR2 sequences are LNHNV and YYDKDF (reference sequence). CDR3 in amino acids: CATSPGQVFGQFF. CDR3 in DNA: TGTGCCACCAGCCCGGGACAGGTATTCGGGCAGTTCTTC. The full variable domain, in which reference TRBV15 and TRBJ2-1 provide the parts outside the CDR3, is DAMVIQNPRYQVTQFGKPVTLSCSQTLNHNVMYWYQQKSSQAPKLLFHYYDKDFNNEADTPDNFQSRRPNTSFCFLDIRSPGLGDTAMYLCATSPGQVFGQFFGPGTRLTVL.